These T cell receptor beta chains were read from a single sample in a study of cytomegalovirus exposure and HLA in healthy donors. TCRdb's table, derived via immunoSEQ multiplex PCR, lists solely in-frame clones and lacks some. This sample carries fewer than 30,000 clones, with approximately 0.69% going to the ten biggest clones. Source material: PBMCs. Receptors were obtained from a young man in good health and CMV-seronegative. Both conserved end residues are part of each CDR3. D genes are given only for firm matches. Clone size is given for some rows only: seen once, a few or many times, or a class if the clone is expanded.

CDR3aa,CDR3nt,d_gene,abundance,v_gene,j_gene
CAISEGTTGEPPEAFF,TGTGCCATCAGTGAGGGAACGACAGGGGAACCCCCTGAAGCTTTCTTT,TRBD1,NA,TRBV10-3,TRBJ1-1
CSVQAVTYEQYF,TGCAGTGTCCAGGCCGTTACCTACGAGCAGTACTTC,NA,NA,TRBV29-1,TRBJ2-7
CAISETPQGDYGYTF,TGTGCCATCAGTGAGACCCCACAGGGGGACTATGGCTACACCTTC,TRBD1,NA,TRBV10-3,TRBJ1-2
CASSENPGPQHF,TGTGCCAGCAGCGAGAACCCAGGGCCCCAGCATTTT,NA,NA,TRBV7-2,TRBJ1-5
CATSSGRATDTQYF,TGTGCCACCAGTAGCGGGAGGGCAACAGATACGCAGTATTTT,TRBD2,NA,TRBV27,TRBJ2-3
CASSGGAVGELFF,TGTGCCAGTAGCGGGGGGGCTGTTGGGGAGCTGTTTTTT,TRBD2,NA,TRBV19,TRBJ2-2
CASTFGELFDYGYTF,TGTGCCAGTACCTTCGGGGAGTTGTTTGACTATGGCTACACCTTC,NA,NA,TRBV19,TRBJ1-2
CASSRTSSGSAYEQYF,TGTGCCAGCAGCCGTACGTCAAGCGGGAGTGCCTACGAGCAGTACTTC,TRBD2,NA,TRBV7-6,TRBJ2-7
CASRRSGQGSYEQYF,TGTGCCAGCAGGCGCTCGGGACAGGGGTCCTACGAGCAGTACTTC,TRBD1,NA,TRBV6-5,TRBJ2-7
CASSQVFGESAKNIQYF,TGTGCCAGCAGCCAAGTCTTTGGGGAGTCGGCCAAAAACATTCAGTACTTC,NA,NA,TRBV4-2,TRBJ2-4
CASSYSGRLGDNEQFF,TGTGCCAGCAGTTACTCGGGCCGACTGGGAGACAATGAGCAGTTCTTC,NA,NA,TRBV6-5,TRBJ2-1
CASRATGQGNYGYTF,TGTGCCAGCAGAGCGACCGGACAGGGCAACTATGGCTACACCTTC,TRBD1,NA,TRBV6-5,TRBJ1-2
CSATSTDTQYF,TGCAGTGCCACATCCACAGATACGCAGTATTTT,NA,NA,TRBV20-1,TRBJ2-3
CASSFPRLADGNEQFF,TGTGCCAGCAGCTTCCCCCGACTAGCGGATGGGAATGAGCAGTTCTTC,TRBD2,NA,TRBV11-3,TRBJ2-1
CASSPLTYEQYF,TGTGCCAGCAGCCCTCTAACCTACGAGCAGTACTTC,NA,NA,TRBV7-9,TRBJ2-7
CASTRGEGNTIYF,TGCGCCAGCACCAGGGGCGAAGGAAACACCATATATTTT,NA,medium-sized,TRBV10-2,TRBJ1-3
CASSFQANQPQHF,TGTGCCAGCAGCTTTCAAGCGAACCAGCCCCAGCATTTT,NA,NA,TRBV7-9,TRBJ1-5
CASILWAGQGNEQFF,TGTGCCAGCATCCTCTGGGCGGGGCAAGGCAATGAGCAGTTCTTC,NA,NA,TRBV11-2,TRBJ2-1
CASSSRTGGFDTQYF,TGCGCCAGCAGCTCGCGGACAGGGGGCTTTGATACGCAGTATTTT,TRBD1,NA,TRBV5-1,TRBJ2-3
CASSQAEGSKEPQHF,TGTGCCAGCAGCCAAGCTGAGGGTTCAAAGGAGCCCCAGCATTTT,NA,NA,TRBV4-2,TRBJ1-5
CASSIDRFGNQPQHF,TGTGCCAGCAGTATAGACAGATTTGGCAATCAGCCCCAGCATTTT,NA,NA,TRBV27,TRBJ1-5
CASSDQGVPNYGYTF,TGTGCCAGCAGTGACCAGGGGGTTCCTAACTATGGCTACACCTTC,TRBD1,NA,TRBV2,TRBJ1-2
CASSVEARDYGYTF,TGTGCCAGCAGCGTAGAGGCCCGGGACTATGGCTACACCTTC,NA,NA,TRBV9,TRBJ1-2
CASSYSSTKQGGELFF,TGTGCCAGCAGCTACAGTTCCACAAAACAGGGCGGGGAGCTGTTTTTT,NA,NA,TRBV7-9,TRBJ2-2
CASSGVRETQYF,TGTGCCAGCAGTGGTGTTCGGGAGACCCAGTACTTC,NA,NA,TRBV25-1,TRBJ2-5
CASRFRDRTNNEQFF,TGCGCCAGCAGATTCCGGGACAGAACCAACAATGAGCAGTTCTTC,TRBD1,NA,TRBV5-1,TRBJ2-1
CASSFHRFPEYF,TGTGCCAGCAGCTTTCACAGATTCCCGGAGTACTTC,NA,NA,TRBV7-2,TRBJ2-7
CASSVADGRTGELFF,TGTGCCAGCAGCGTAGCAGATGGCCGAACCGGGGAGCTGTTTTTT,NA,NA,TRBV9,TRBJ2-2
CASSLFSGRATYNEQFF,TGTGCCAGCAGTTTATTTAGCGGGAGGGCTACCTACAATGAGCAGTTCTTC,TRBD2,NA,TRBV28,TRBJ2-1
CASSIMGGLAGPGDTQYF,TGTGCCAGTAGTATAATGGGGGGACTAGCGGGGCCGGGAGATACGCAGTATTTT,TRBD2,NA,TRBV19,TRBJ2-3
CASSQQGASSMGYEQYF,TGCGCCAGCAGCCAACAGGGGGCAAGTAGTATGGGCTACGAGCAGTACTTC,TRBD1,NA,TRBV5-1,TRBJ2-7
CASSEDQDDYEQYF,TGTGCCAGCAGTGAAGACCAGGATGACTACGAGCAGTACTTC,NA,NA,TRBV6-1,TRBJ2-7
CASSPGLAVGDEQFF,TGTGCCAGCTCCCCGGGACTAGCGGTGGGGGATGAGCAGTTCTTC,TRBD2,NA,TRBV18,TRBJ2-1
CASSPALGGRTYEQYF,TGTGCCAGCAGCCCCGCGTTGGGGGGTAGAACCTACGAGCAGTACTTC,NA,NA,TRBV11-3,TRBJ2-7
CASTRTSGGGDTQYF,TGTGCCAGCACCAGAACTAGCGGGGGTGGAGATACGCAGTATTTT,TRBD2,NA,TRBV6-4,TRBJ2-3
CASSLGGPLWDTEAFF,TGTGCCAGCAGCTTAGGGGGGCCTTTGTGGGACACTGAAGCTTTCTTT,NA,NA,TRBV7-2,TRBJ1-1
CASPENAGVRTGELFF,TGCGCCAGCCCTGAAAACGCGGGAGTTCGAACCGGGGAGCTGTTTTTT,TRBD2,NA,TRBV10-1,TRBJ2-2